Given below is one T cell receptor beta chain in context. The antigen remains undetermined. TCR sequencing covered a few patients who responded to pembrolizumab. This table comes from immunoSEQ multiplex PCR, and its TCRdb copy is limited to in-frame clones, with some not included. The table records some 120,000 clones, approximately 91% of them present only once. CDR1 is MNHNS, CDR2 SASEGT, per germline. The CDR3 covers 15 residues. V lost 8 bases to trimming and J lost 1 base, with 15 bases between them. This entry belongs to a study of PD-1 blockade in mismatch repair-deficient tumors. Study-wide background: All were previously treated, progressing patients with 12 mismatch repair-deficient cancer types.

Findings and caveats of the study: Rapid post-treatment expansion, then contraction, generally preceding radiologic response, marked tumor-resident clones.

The sequence derives from an adult with mismatch repair-deficient cancer. Source: peripheral blood, taken about 17 months after starting pembrolizumab. The chain links TRBV6-1 to TRBJ1-5; D is undetermined. Written as DNA, the CDR3 is TGTGCCAGCGCGAGAGTCCCGGAGAGCAATCAGCCCCAGCATTTT. The encoded protein is CASARVPESNQPQHF.